These T cell receptor beta chains were read from a single sample in a study of blood T cell repertoires in COVID-19. Libraries were prepared by immunoSEQ multiplex PCR; TCRdb keeps only in-frame clonotypes and omits some of them. The sample shows 230,000 or so clones, approximately 81% of them seen only once. The sample taken for sequencing was PBMCs or T cells enriched from blood (not recorded which). The receptors were sampled from a woman aged 50 to 65 who had been exposed to COVID-19. Each CDR3 is given with its conserved first and last residue. The order of the fields is CDR3 length, D gene, clone size, V gene, J gene, CDR3 DNA, CDR3 protein. The D gene is left open where the match is weak. Only part of the rows carry a size: once, few, many, or a class if the clone is expanded.

14,-,-,TRBV7-9,TRBJ1-2,TGTGCCAGCAGTAGGGCAGGGTTTGCGGATGGCTACACCTTC,CASSRAGFADGYTF
12,-,-,TRBV24-1,TRBJ2-5,TGTGCCACCAGTGGTACGACTGAGACCCAGTACTTC,CATSGTTETQYF
14,-,-,TRBV4-3,TRBJ1-6,TGCGCCAGCAGCCCCCGCGTATTTAATTCACCCCTCCACTTT,CASSPRVFNSPLHF
16,-,once,TRBV4-3,TRBJ2-3,TGCGCCAGCAGCCAAGTTGGGGTAGCGGGCACAGATACGCAGTATTTT,CASSQVGVAGTDTQYF
14,-,-,TRBV19,TRBJ1-1,TGTGCCAGTATGGGCGGACTCTTAAGCACTGAAGCTTTCTTT,CASMGGLLSTEAFF
17,-,-,TRBV19,TRBJ1-2,TGTGCCAGTAGTATAAGATTAGCGAAGGGTCCCGCCTTTGGCTACACCTTC,CASSIRLAKGPAFGYTF
16,-,-,TRBV6-5,TRBJ2-1,TGTGCCAGCAGTTACTTGCCGCGGAGCTCCTACAATGAGCAGTTCTTC,CASSYLPRSSYNEQFF
14,TRBD1,-,TRBV5-1,TRBJ2-3,TGCGCCAGCAGCCTTCGACAGGGGGCAGATACGCAGTATTTT,CASSLRQGADTQYF
15,-,-,TRBV5-1,TRBJ2-2,TGCGCCAGCAGCTTGGCGTTGGGGGCTACCGGGGAGCTGTTTTTT,CASSLALGATGELFF
13,-,-,TRBV13,TRBJ1-1,TGTGCCAGCAGCTTAGGCTTGAACACTGAAGCTTTCTTT,CASSLGLNTEAFF
15,-,-,TRBV5-6,TRBJ2-2,TGTGCCAGCAGCTTCTGGCAGGCGGGCACCGGGGAGCTGTTTTTT,CASSFWQAGTGELFF
14,-,-,TRBV2,TRBJ1-5,TGTGCCAGCAGTGGGGGCGCGGGCAATCAGCCCCAGCATTTT,CASSGGAGNQPQHF
12,-,-,TRBV30,TRBJ1-1,TGTGCCTGGAGTGGGGTACAGGGTAGAGCTTTCTTT,CAWSGVQGRAFF
15,-,-,TRBV6-2/TRBV6-3,TRBJ1-6,TGTGCCAGCAGTTACTTCGACATCGATAATTCACCCCTCCACTTT,CASSYFDIDNSPLHF
15,TRBD1,-,TRBV28,TRBJ1-1,TGTGCCAGCAGTCCATGGGACAGGGGGCGAGGTGAAGCTTTCTTT,CASSPWDRGRGEAFF
17,TRBD2,-,TRBV10-2,TRBJ2-1,TGCGCCAGCAGTGACCCTCGACTAGCGGGGTACGGAAATGAGCAGTTCTTC,CASSDPRLAGYGNEQFF
12,-,-,TRBV7-2,TRBJ2-7,TGTGCCAGCAGTCTACAGGGATACGCGCAGTACTTC,CASSLQGYAQYF
14,-,-,TRBV5-6,TRBJ1-2,TGTGCCAGCAGCTCCCGACAGAGGAACTATGGCTACACCTTC,CASSSRQRNYGYTF
15,-,-,TRBV19,TRBJ1-5,TGTGCCAGTAGAGGAAATTCCTTAGCAAATCAGCCCCAGCATTTT,CASRGNSLANQPQHF
15,-,-,TRBV11-3,TRBJ2-2,TGTGCCAGCAGCTTATTCGTCCTAATCACCGGGGAGCTGTTTTTT,CASSLFVLITGELFF
16,TRBD2,-,TRBV6-5,TRBJ2-7,TGTGCCAGCAGTTACGCAGCGGGGGGCCGTTCCTACGAGCAGTACTTC,CASSYAAGGRSYEQYF
12,-,-,TRBV5-1,TRBJ1-3,TGCGCCAGTACAGGGTCCGGAAACACCATATATTTT,CASTGSGNTIYF
13,-,-,TRBV30,TRBJ1-1,TGTGCCCTGACTTCACTCCAGAACACTGAAGCTTTCTTT,CALTSLQNTEAFF
15,TRBD1,-,TRBV2,TRBJ1-4,TGTGCCAGCAGACCACAGGGGGCAACTAATGAAAAACTGTTTTTT,CASRPQGATNEKLFF
14,-,-,TRBV5-8,TRBJ1-5,TGTGCCAGCAGCTTAATGGGGGCTCGGCAGCCCCAGCATTTT,CASSLMGARQPQHF
17,-,-,TRBV21-1,TRBJ2-2,TGTGCCAGCAGCAAGCTGAGACAGGGGGCGAACACCGGGGAGCTGTTTTTT,CASSKLRQGANTGELFF
15,TRBD2,-,TRBV28,TRBJ2-7,TGTGCCACTCTCGGACTAGCGGGGGCCCGAGGCGAGCAGTACTTC,CATLGLAGARGEQYF
13,-,-,TRBV15,TRBJ1-1,TGTGCCACCAGCAGAGAGATCCAGGATGCAGCTTTCTTT,CATSREIQDAAFF
13,TRBD1,once,TRBV29-1,TRBJ1-5,TGCAGCGTTGATCCAGGGGGCGGTCAGCCCCAGCATTTT,CSVDPGGGQPQHF
13,-,-,TRBV18,TRBJ1-5,TGTGCCACCCACGGGGATAGCAATCAGCCCCAGCATTTT,CATHGDSNQPQHF
14,TRBD1,-,TRBV18,TRBJ1-5,TGTGCCAGCTCACCCGAGACAGGGAATCAGCCCCAGCATTTT,CASSPETGNQPQHF
15,TRBD1,-,TRBV19,TRBJ2-3,TGTGCCAGTAAGGGGACAGGGTCTGTCACAGATACGCAGTATTTT,CASKGTGSVTDTQYF
15,TRBD2,-,TRBV28,TRBJ2-7,TGTGCCAGCAGATATAGCGGGGGGGGCTACTACGAGCAGTACTTC,CASRYSGGGYYEQYF